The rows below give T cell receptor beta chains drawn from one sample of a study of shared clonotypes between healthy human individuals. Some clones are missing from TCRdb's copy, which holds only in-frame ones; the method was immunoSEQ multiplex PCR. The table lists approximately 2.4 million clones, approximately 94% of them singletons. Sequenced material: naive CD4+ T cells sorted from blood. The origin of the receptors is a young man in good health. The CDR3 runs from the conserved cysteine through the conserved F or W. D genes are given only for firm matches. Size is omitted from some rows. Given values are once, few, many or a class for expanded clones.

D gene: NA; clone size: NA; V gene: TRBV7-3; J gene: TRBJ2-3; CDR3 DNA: TGTGCCACCCGACAGGATATCACAACAGATACGCAGTATTTT; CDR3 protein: CATRQDITTDTQYF
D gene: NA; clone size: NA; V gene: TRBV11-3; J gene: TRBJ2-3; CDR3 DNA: TGTGCCAGCAGCTTAGGCGCAGGGGCGACCAGCACAGATACGCAGTATTTT; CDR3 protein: CASSLGAGATSTDTQYF
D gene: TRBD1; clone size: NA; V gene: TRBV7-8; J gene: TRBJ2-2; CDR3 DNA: TGTGCCAGCAGCACCCGGACAGGGAAGAACACCGGGGAGCTGTTTTTT; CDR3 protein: CASSTRTGKNTGELFF
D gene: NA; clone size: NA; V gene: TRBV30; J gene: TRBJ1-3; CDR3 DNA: TGTGCCAGGCGGTCCCAAGGGGGCTCTGGAAACACCATATATTTT; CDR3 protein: CARRSQGGSGNTIYF
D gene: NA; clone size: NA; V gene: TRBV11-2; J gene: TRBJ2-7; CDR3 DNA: TGTGCCAGCAGCTTAGATTCCCAGGGTTGGCAGCAGTACTTC; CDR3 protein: CASSLDSQGWQQYF
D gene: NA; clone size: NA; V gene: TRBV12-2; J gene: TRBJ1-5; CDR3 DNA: TGTGCAAGTCGCTTAGCGAGACAGGGGGCCTCAAATCAGCCCCAGCATTTT; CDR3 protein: CASRLARQGASNQPQHF
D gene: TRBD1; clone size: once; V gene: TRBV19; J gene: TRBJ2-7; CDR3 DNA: TGTGCCAGGAGGGGACAGAGGTACGAGCAGTACTTC; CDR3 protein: CARRGQRYEQYF
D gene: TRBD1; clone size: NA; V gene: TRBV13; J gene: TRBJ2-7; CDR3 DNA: TGTGCCAGCAGCGTCTACAGGGGGTACGAGCAGTACTTC; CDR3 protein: CASSVYRGYEQYF
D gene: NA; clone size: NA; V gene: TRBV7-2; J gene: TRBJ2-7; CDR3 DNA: TGTGCCAGCAGCTTAAGCCAGCTTCCCCCGACCGGGCAGTACTTC; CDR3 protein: CASSLSQLPPTGQYF
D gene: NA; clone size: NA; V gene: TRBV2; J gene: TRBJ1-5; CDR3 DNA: TGTGCCAGCAGTGCTCTGGACAGTTACAATCAGCCCCAGCATTTT; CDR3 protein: CASSALDSYNQPQHF